These T cell receptor beta chains were read from a single sample in a study of cytomegalovirus exposure and HLA in healthy donors. TCRdb's copy holds only in-frame clones and misses some; the assay was immunoSEQ multiplex PCR. Here the sample spans around 50,000 clones, approximately 65% being singletons. Sequencing input: PBMCs. These receptors all stem from a man aged 30 to 45 in good health and CMV-seronegative. Both conserved end residues are part of each CDR3. The order of the fields is V gene, J gene, clone size, D gene, CDR3 protein, CDR3 DNA. The D gene is left open where the match is weak. Size values are once, few and many counts, or a class for expanded clones, and some rows have none.

TRBV6-1	TRBJ2-1	few	TRBD2	CASGWAAGEANEQFF	TGTGCCAGCGGCTGGGCGGCGGGAGAGGCGAATGAGCAGTTCTTC
TRBV7-9	TRBJ2-2	NA	NA	CASSHLAGVAGELFF	TGTGCCAGCAGCCACCTTGCAGGCGTAGCCGGGGAGCTGTTTTTT
TRBV27	TRBJ1-1	few	NA	CASRLQGLGTEAFF	TGTGCCAGCAGACTACAGGGTTTGGGCACTGAAGCTTTCTTT
TRBV2	TRBJ2-2	NA	NA	CASSESRLEENTGELFF	TGTGCCAGCAGTGAATCCCGACTAGAAGAAAACACCGGGGAGCTGTTTTTT
TRBV27	TRBJ2-1	NA	NA	CASSEGNNEQFF	TGTGCCAGCAGCGAGGGAAACAATGAGCAGTTCTTC
TRBV30	TRBJ2-5	NA	NA	CAWSGGNQETQYF	TGTGCCTGGAGTGGCGGGAATCAAGAGACCCAGTACTTC
TRBV7-9	TRBJ2-7	NA	NA	CASSSSGSYEQYF	TGTGCCAGCAGCTCGAGCGGGTCCTACGAGCAGTACTTC
TRBV23-1	TRBJ1-5	NA	NA	CASSQPITDCSNQPQHF	TGCGCCAGCAGTCAACCTATAACAGATTGTAGCAATCAGCCCCAGCATTTT
TRBV27	TRBJ1-1	once	NA	CASSYLMNTEAFF	TGTGCCAGCAGCTACCTAATGAACACTGAAGCTTTCTTT
TRBV6-5	TRBJ1-1	few	TRBD1	CASSASTGVITEAFF	TGTGCCAGCAGTGCCTCGACAGGGGTGATCACTGAAGCTTTCTTT
TRBV19	TRBJ1-1	few	TRBD1	CASSRDSRNTEAFF	TGTGCCAGTAGTAGGGACAGTCGAAACACTGAAGCTTTCTTT
TRBV5-1	TRBJ1-2	NA	TRBD1	CASSFHRDRVLDGYTF	TGCGCCAGCAGCTTTCACCGGGACAGGGTTCTTGATGGCTACACCTTC
TRBV15	TRBJ2-1	NA	TRBD2	CATSRVAGRINNEQFF	TGTGCCACCAGCAGAGTAGCCGGGAGGATCAACAATGAGCAGTTCTTC
TRBV2	TRBJ2-7	once	NA	CATNNGLALYEQYF	TGTGCCACCAACAATGGACTCGCTTTATACGAGCAGTACTTC
TRBV5-1	TRBJ2-7	few	TRBD1	CASSRGWTGGEEQYF	TGCGCCAGCAGCCGAGGCTGGACAGGGGGTGAGGAGCAGTACTTC
TRBV21-1	TRBJ2-7	NA	NA	CASIKFGTASYEQYF	TGTGCCAGCATAAAGTTCGGGACAGCTTCCTACGAGCAGTACTTC